This is a list of T cell receptor beta chains from one sample in a study of blood T cell repertoires in COVID-19. The data were produced by immunoSEQ multiplex PCR, yet TCRdb's version contains in-frame clones alone and is incomplete. Of approximately 250,000 clones listed, over 80% are singletons. Sequencing was carried out using PBMCs or T cells enriched from blood (not recorded which). These receptor sequences come from a woman in her twenties or thirties with acute COVID-19. Both conserved end residues are part of each CDR3. A D gene is named only where the DNA matches it firmly. Size is stated for part of the rows, as once, few or many counts, or as a class when the clone is expanded.

>15|NA|TRBV4-3|NA|TRBJ1-2
CASSQDRQGGDGYTF
TGCGCCAGCAGCCAAGATAGGCAGGGTGGAGATGGCTACACCTTC
>17|NA|TRBV11-2|few|TRBJ1-3
CASSWGSSAGSGNTIYF
TGTGCCAGCAGCTGGGGTAGTTCGGCGGGCTCTGGAAACACCATATATTTT
>14|NA|TRBV6-6|NA|TRBJ1-5
CASSPELVNQPQHF
TGTGCCAGCAGTCCCGAGTTGGTCAATCAGCCCCAGCATTTT
>16|NA|TRBV15|NA|TRBJ2-7
CATSRGPPGTSYEQYF
TGTGCCACCAGCAGAGGACCTCCGGGGACATCCTACGAGCAGTACTTC
>16|TRBD1|TRBV27|NA|TRBJ2-2
CASSAPDRVGSGELFF
TGTGCCAGCAGTGCCCCGGACAGGGTCGGTTCCGGGGAGCTGTTTTTT
>18|TRBD2|TRBV19|NA|TRBJ2-3
CASSIGLAGEASTDTQYF
TGTGCCAGTAGCATCGGGCTAGCGGGAGAGGCGAGCACAGATACGCAGTATTTT
>14|NA|TRBV27|NA|TRBJ2-7
CASSPYRQNYEQYF
TGTGCCAGCAGTCCCTACAGACAGAACTACGAGCAGTACTTC
>14|TRBD1|TRBV5-1|NA|TRBJ1-2
CASSPGSGGSGYTF
TGCGCCAGCAGCCCAGGCTCAGGGGGCAGTGGCTACACCTTC
>14|TRBD2|TRBV2|NA|TRBJ2-7
CASSEVGGTYEQYF
TGTGCCAGCAGTGAGGTGGGGGGGACCTACGAGCAGTACTTC
>14|TRBD2|TRBV30|NA|TRBJ2-5
CAWSVVAGGETQYF
TGTGCCTGGAGTGTAGTAGCGGGGGGGGAGACCCAGTACTTC
>13|NA|TRBV6-5|NA|TRBJ2-2
CASRGLGTGELFF
TGTGCCAGCAGGGGACTGGGCACCGGGGAGCTGTTTTTT
>16|TRBD2|TRBV18|NA|TRBJ2-1
CASSPPGTNVYNEQFF
TGTGCCAGCTCACCACCTGGGACTAACGTATACAATGAGCAGTTCTTC
>15|TRBD2|TRBV6-5|NA|TRBJ2-7
CASSIQGIGRGEQYF
TGTGCCAGCAGTATACAGGGCATCGGGAGGGGCGAGCAGTACTTC
>15|NA|TRBV28|NA|TRBJ2-2
CASSPLGQTTGELFF
TGTGCCAGCAGTCCCTTAGGACAGACGACCGGGGAGCTGTTTTTT
>15|TRBD1|TRBV10-3|few|TRBJ1-6
CATRDRGEGNSPLHF
TGTGCCACCCGGGACAGGGGAGAAGGTAATTCACCCCTCCACTTT
>15|TRBD2|TRBV10-1|NA|TRBJ2-2
CASSGLAGRTGELFF
TGCGCCAGCAGTGGACTAGCCGGGCGGACCGGGGAGCTGTTTTTT
>15|NA|TRBV19|NA|TRBJ2-7
CASSSRQGTTYEQYF
TGTGCCAGTAGTTCCAGACAGGGGACTACCTACGAGCAGTACTTC
>15|TRBD1|TRBV5-1|NA|TRBJ2-7
CASSPKTGRWDEQYF
TGCGCCAGCAGCCCTAAGACAGGGCGGTGGGACGAGCAGTACTTC
>18|TRBD2|TRBV15|once|TRBJ2-1
CATSRDLRREGRNNEQFF
TGTGCCACCAGCAGAGATTTAAGGCGGGAGGGCCGGAACAATGAGCAGTTCTTC
>18|NA|TRBV6-2/TRBV6-3|NA|TRBJ2-1
CASSYSIWRGSSYNEQFF
TGTGCCAGCAGTTACTCGATCTGGCGGGGAAGCTCCTACAATGAGCAGTTCTTC